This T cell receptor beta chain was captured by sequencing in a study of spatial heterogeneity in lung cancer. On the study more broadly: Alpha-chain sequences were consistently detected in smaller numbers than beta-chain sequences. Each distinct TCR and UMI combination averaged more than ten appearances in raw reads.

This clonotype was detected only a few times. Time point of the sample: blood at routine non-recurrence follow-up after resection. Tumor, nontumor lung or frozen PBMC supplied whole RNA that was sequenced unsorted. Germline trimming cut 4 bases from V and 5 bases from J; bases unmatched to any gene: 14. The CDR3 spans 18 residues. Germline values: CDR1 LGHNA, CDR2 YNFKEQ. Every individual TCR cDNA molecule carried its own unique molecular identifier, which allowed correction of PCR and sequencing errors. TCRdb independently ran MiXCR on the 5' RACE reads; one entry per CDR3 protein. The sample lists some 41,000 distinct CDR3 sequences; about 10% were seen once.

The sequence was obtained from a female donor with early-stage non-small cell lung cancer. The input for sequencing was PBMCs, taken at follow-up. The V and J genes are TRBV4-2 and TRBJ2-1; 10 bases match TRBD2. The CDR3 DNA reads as TGTGCCAGCAGCCTTAGGGCTAGCGGGGGATACACTCACAATGAGCAGTTCTTC. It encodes CASSLRASGGYTHNEQFF.